The clone carrying this T cell receptor (beta chain) was counted a single time. What it recognizes is unknown. cDNA libraries for TCR beta contained unique molecular identifiers. Each CDR3 protein gets one entry after TCRdb re-called the PCR reads with MiXCR. The table has hundreds of thousands of distinct CDR3 sequences, about 27% seen once. The data were taken from a study of post-analysis software for immune sequencing data. Study-level background: Multiple sclerosis in the patients followed relapsing-remitting, secondary progressive and progressive-relapsing courses. Study-level results: A few TRBV segments, TRBV5-6, TRBV5-1 and TRBV20-1 among them, were found more frequent in patients than controls. The F measure placed samples prepared in the same batch into strongly shared clusters. Normalized Chao1 diversity was significantly lower in multiple sclerosis patients than in controls.

The CDR3 extends over 16 amino acids. CDR1 and CDR2 from the germline V gene are MNHEY and SVGEGT. V trimming: 0 bases; J trimming: 7 bases; junction bases outside the gene matches: 7. V and J are TRBV6-2 or TRBV6-3 and TRBJ1-5, with 9 bases lining up with TRBD1. The TCR sequence derives from a girl aged 5 to 17 with multiple sclerosis. The sequencing sample was made of blood. CDR3 DNA: TGTGCCAGCAGTTACTCCGGGACAGGGACGGGCCAGCCCCAGCATTTT. Amino acid sequence: CASSYSGTGTGQPQHF.